This T cell receptor (beta chain) was sequenced in a study of T-cell reconstitution after alpha-beta-depleted transplantation in children. This clonotype was recorded at least ten times. A library of TCRbeta sequences, prepared with unique molecular identifiers, was generated. Via MiXCR, TCRdb re-called the PCR reads, giving one row per CDR3 protein. Altogether some 240,000 distinct CDR3 sequences are present, around 12% being singletons, with the ten largest covering over 2%. The germline gives CDR1 SGHTA, CDR2 FQGNSA. The junction had 6 bases not matched to a gene; V was cut back by 6 bases and J by 5 bases. This CDR3 has 14 amino acids.

This TCR was recovered from a human donor who donated a stem cell graft to a child with acute lymphoblastic leukemia. Here the sequenced sample was PBMCs from the stem cell graft donor, taken from the stem cell graft. The chain carries TRBV7-2 and TRBJ2-1; 8 nucleotides match TRBD1. In DNA, the CDR3 is TGTGCCAGCAGACCGACAGGGGAGCACAATGAGCAGTTCTTC. Protein: CASRPTGEHNEQFF.